This T cell receptor (beta chain) derives from a study of T cells after posttransplantation cyclophosphamide. Libraries were prepared by immunoSEQ multiplex PCR; TCRdb keeps only in-frame clonotypes and omits some of them. Among about 19,000 clones listed, 95% to 98% were seen once. Cells defined as naive were viable CD3+CD4+ or CD3+CD8+ and CCR7+CD45RA+CD45RO-CD95-CD27+CD28+. Study-wide findings and caveats: Tissue-infiltrating T cells from skin or gut overlapped little with blood T cells.

The CDR3 extends over 15 amino acids. CDR1 and CDR2 from the germline V gene are SNHLY and FYNNEI. V trimming: 4 bases; J trimming: 3 bases; junction bases outside the gene matches: 8. Of note for this clone: Its target is unknown.

Sequencing input: naive CD4+ T cells sorted from PBMCs. The TCR was taken from a man aged 40-49 years in good health, CMV-negative, and a related stem cell transplant donor. The J gene is TRBJ1-1, the V gene TRBV2; 7 nucleotides line up with TRBD1. In nucleotides, the CDR3 is TGTGCCAGCAGTGTCAGGGCAGGGGGGCACACTGAAGCTTTCTTT. Translation: CASSVRAGGHTEAFF. The variable domain in full, completed from reference TRBV2 and TRBJ1-1, reads EPEVTQTPSHQVTQMGQEVILRCVPISNHLYFYWYRQILGQKVEFLVSFYNNEISEKSEIFDDQFSVERPDGSNFTLKIRSTKLEDSAMYFCASSVRAGGHTEAFFGQGTRLTVV.